This is a list of T cell receptor beta chains from one sample in a study of identical twins. TCRdb reprocessed the 5' RACE reads via MiXCR and lists one record per CDR3 protein. The sample consists of roughly 240,000 distinct CDR3 sequences, 5.5% to 8% of them appearing once. The same data also contributed to another study, on yellow fever vaccine responses in identical twins.

The specimen sequenced was memory (CD45RO+) T cells sorted from blood. These receptors all stem from a woman under 30 in good health. Both conserved end residues are part of each CDR3. A D gene is named only where the DNA matches it firmly. Clone size, where shown, is once, few, many, or a class for clones that have expanded.

v_gene	d_gene	j_gene	abundance	CDR3aa	CDR3nt
TRBV6-4	TRBD1	TRBJ2-2	-	CASSFRGGDGTGELFF	TGTGCCAGCAGTTTTAGAGGGGGCGACGGGACCGGGGAGCTGTTTTTT
TRBV7-9	TRBD2	TRBJ2-2	few	CASTPPGGSAGELFF	TGTGCCAGCACCCCGCCGGGAGGGTCCGCCGGGGAGCTGTTTTTT
TRBV28	-	TRBJ2-7	few	CASSIKPDYNGYEQYF	TGTGCCAGCAGTATCAAGCCGGACTATAACGGCTACGAGCAGTACTTC
TRBV12-3/TRBV12-4	TRBD2	TRBJ2-1	few	CASSLVFGGRARSNEQFF	TGTGCCAGCAGTTTAGTATTCGGCGGGAGGGCCCGTTCTAATGAGCAGTTCTTC
TRBV5-6	-	TRBJ2-7	few	CASSLTANYEQYF	TGTGCCAGCAGCTTGACCGCGAACTACGAGCAGTACTTC
TRBV20-1	-	TRBJ2-7	-	CSARALTGTTNYEQYF	TGCAGTGCTAGAGCGTTAACCGGGACCACGAACTACGAGCAGTACTTC
TRBV7-9	TRBD1	TRBJ1-2	many	CASSADAGTARYGYTF	TGTGCCAGCAGCGCGGACGCCGGGACAGCACGTTATGGCTACACCTTC
TRBV4-1	-	TRBJ1-1	many	CASSRDTGRTNTEAFF	TGCGCCAGCAGCCGGGACACTGGACGGACGAACACTGAAGCTTTCTTT
TRBV12-3/TRBV12-4	TRBD2	TRBJ2-3	many	CASSHRGGITDTQYF	TGTGCCAGCAGCCACCGGGGGGGAATCACAGATACGCAGTATTTT
TRBV12-3/TRBV12-4	-	TRBJ2-2	many	CASSRNRELNTGELFF	TGTGCCAGCAGCAGAAACAGGGAGCTGAACACCGGGGAGCTGTTTTTT
TRBV5-1	TRBD2	TRBJ2-1	few	CASSHPMVAGSNEQFF	TGCGCCAGCAGCCACCCGATGGTAGCGGGATCGAATGAGCAGTTCTTC
TRBV24-1	-	TRBJ2-2	-	CATSGTDNTGELFF	TGTGCCACCAGTGGGACTGACAATACCGGGGAGCTGTTTTTT
TRBV6-5	-	TRBJ1-2	few	CASSYSDLTGGYTF	TGTGCCAGCAGTTACTCGGATCTTACCGGGGGCTACACCTTC
TRBV5-6	-	TRBJ2-4	few	CASSPEPKNIQYF	TGTGCCAGCAGCCCGGAGCCTAAAAACATTCAGTACTTC
TRBV6-1	TRBD2	TRBJ2-1	many	CASSAGGAPHLSQFF	TGTGCCAGCAGCGCCGGGGGGGCCCCCCATTTATCCCAGTTCTTC
TRBV4-2	-	TRBJ1-1	few	CASSLTMVGNTEAFF	TGTGCCAGCAGTCTGACTATGGTGGGGAACACTGAAGCTTTCTTT
TRBV7-8	-	TRBJ1-1	-	CASSFSGDGRAFF	TGTGCCAGCAGCTTTTCAGGGGACGGGAGAGCTTTCTTT
TRBV11-2	-	TRBJ1-2	few	CASSIQGRNYGYTF	TGTGCCAGCAGCATCCAGGGAAGGAACTATGGCTACACCTTC
TRBV10-3	TRBD2	TRBJ2-5	many	CAISKREGGQETQYF	TGTGCCATCAGCAAGCGGGAGGGAGGTCAAGAGACCCAGTACTTC
TRBV28	-	TRBJ1-1	-	CASRSWTEAFF	TGTGCCAGCAGGTCGTGGACTGAAGCTTTCTTT
TRBV7-9	TRBD2	TRBJ2-2	few	CASSWSGRDTGELFF	TGTGCCAGCAGCTGGAGCGGGAGAGACACCGGGGAGCTGTTTTTT
TRBV6-4	-	TRBJ1-5	-	CASSDGYNQPQHF	TGTGCCAGCAGTGACGGGTACAATCAGCCCCAGCATTTT
TRBV27	-	TRBJ2-7	few	CASSPTGFGYEQYF	TGTGCCAGCAGTCCTACAGGGTTCGGCTACGAGCAGTACTTC
TRBV24-1	TRBD2	TRBJ2-5	-	CATSDSIAGGETQYF	TGTGCCACCAGTGATTCTATAGCGGGAGGAGAGACCCAGTACTTC
TRBV11-2	-	TRBJ2-1	-	CASILQGPSSYNEQFF	TGTGCCAGCATCCTCCAGGGTCCTAGCTCCTACAATGAGCAGTTCTTC
TRBV4-1	TRBD1	TRBJ1-1	many	CASSHAGGGNTEAFF	TGCGCCAGCAGCCATGCAGGGGGCGGGAACACTGAAGCTTTCTTT
TRBV5-1	TRBD1	TRBJ2-3	-	CASSSGQGSLGDTQYF	TGCGCCAGCAGCTCTGGACAGGGGAGTTTAGGAGATACGCAGTATTTT
TRBV5-1	TRBD1	TRBJ1-5	many	CASSPGQGGQPQHF	TGCGCCAGCAGCCCCGGACAGGGCGGTCAGCCCCAGCATTTT
TRBV27	-	TRBJ1-2	many	CASSLDFRVFYGYTF	TGTGCCAGCAGTTTAGACTTTCGCGTTTTTTATGGCTACACCTTC
TRBV29-1	TRBD1	TRBJ1-3	many	CSVAEAGGFGNTIYF	TGCAGCGTTGCTGAGGCAGGGGGCTTTGGAAACACCATATATTTT
TRBV20-1	-	TRBJ2-2	few	CSAWPRPNTGELFF	TGCAGTGCTTGGCCGAGGCCAAACACCGGGGAGCTGTTTTTT
TRBV9	TRBD1	TRBJ2-1	once	CASTGGDRASNDQFF	TGTGCCAGCACTGGGGGGGACAGGGCAAGCAATGACCAGTTCTTC
TRBV27	TRBD1	TRBJ2-6	-	CASSSILRDRGTGANVLTF	TGTGCCAGCAGTTCGATATTACGGGACAGGGGAACTGGGGCCAACGTCCTGACTTTC
TRBV5-1	-	TRBJ2-7	few	CASSLACGSDEQYF	TGCGCCAGCAGCTTGGCATGCGGGTCAGACGAGCAGTACTTC
TRBV12-3/TRBV12-4	TRBD1	TRBJ1-5	-	CASSPGGGQPQHF	TGTGCCAGCAGCCCAGGGGGTGGCCAGCCCCAGCATTTT
TRBV19	TRBD2	TRBJ2-1	-	CASSMGTSGRETEQFF	TGTGCCAGTAGTATGGGGACTAGCGGGAGGGAGACTGAGCAGTTCTTC
TRBV5-1	TRBD1	TRBJ1-6	many	CASSLEQGNSPLHF	TGCGCCAGCAGCTTGGAACAGGGGAATTCACCCCTCCACTTT
TRBV3-1	TRBD1	TRBJ1-2	many	CASSQGQGNYGYTF	TGTGCCAGCAGCCAAGGACAGGGGAACTATGGCTACACCTTC
TRBV5-1	TRBD1	TRBJ2-4	few	CASSLAGQGNIQYF	TGCGCCAGCAGCTTGGCGGGACAGGGGAACATTCAGTACTTC
TRBV7-9	-	TRBJ1-1	-	CASSRMGGNTEAFF	TGTGCCAGCAGTCGAATGGGGGGGAACACTGAAGCTTTCTTT
TRBV18	-	TRBJ1-1	-	CASSPLGPDLNTEAFF	TGTGCCAGCTCACCATTGGGACCAGACCTGAACACTGAAGCTTTCTTT
TRBV12-3/TRBV12-4	-	TRBJ2-7	many	CASSSRTASYEQYF	TGTGCCAGCAGTTCTAGGACTGCCTCCTACGAGCAGTACTTC